The rows below give T cell receptor beta chains drawn from one sample of a study of T cells after yellow fever vaccination. TCRdb recomputed calls from the 5' RACE reads with MiXCR, one row per CDR3 protein. This sample carries 350,000 to 450,000 distinct CDR3 sequences, 6% to 8% of them seen once, and the ten largest clones take 14% to 15%. Source: PBMCs, taken 5 days after the yellow fever booster vaccination. Receptor source: a man aged 30 to 45 who received the YFV17D yellow fever vaccine. The conserved cysteine and the conserved F or W are not part of the CDR3 here.

j_gene: TRBJ2-7
v_gene: TRBV5-6
CDR3aa: ASRRQGTSYEQY

j_gene: TRBJ2-7
v_gene: TRBV5-1
CDR3aa: ASSLGGPGEQY

j_gene: TRBJ1-1
v_gene: TRBV6-6
CDR3aa: ASRPDGNTEAF

j_gene: TRBJ2-2
v_gene: TRBV6-5
CDR3aa: ASSYRTGWTGELF

j_gene: TRBJ2-1
v_gene: TRBV3-1
CDR3aa: ASCQDRADYNEQF

j_gene: TRBJ2-1
v_gene: TRBV20-1
CDR3aa: SVGGYEQF

j_gene: TRBJ2-7
v_gene: TRBV9
CDR3aa: ASSPHGTASSYEQY

j_gene: TRBJ2-1
v_gene: TRBV12-5
CDR3aa: ASGLGYYNEQF

j_gene: TRBJ2-7
v_gene: TRBV6-2/TRBV6-3
CDR3aa: ASSSGLALNEQY

j_gene: TRBJ2-3
v_gene: TRBV7-2
CDR3aa: ASSLERPDTQY

j_gene: TRBJ1-2
v_gene: TRBV18
CDR3aa: ASSERSGQQGGYT

j_gene: TRBJ2-1
v_gene: TRBV6-2/TRBV6-3
CDR3aa: ASSWEEAEFNEQF

j_gene: TRBJ2-7
v_gene: TRBV15
CDR3aa: ATSRHVQGSGEQY

j_gene: TRBJ2-4
v_gene: TRBV6-1
CDR3aa: ASRSLYINIQY

j_gene: TRBJ2-1
v_gene: TRBV29-1
CDR3aa: SVEIAGGVGEQF

j_gene: TRBJ1-2
v_gene: TRBV7-2
CDR3aa: ASSLAHGTGNYGYT

j_gene: TRBJ2-2
v_gene: TRBV6-2/TRBV6-3
CDR3aa: ASRGPSTGELF

j_gene: TRBJ2-7
v_gene: TRBV5-1
CDR3aa: ASSQGWGQGAREQY

j_gene: TRBJ2-7
v_gene: TRBV20-1
CDR3aa: SASPLLGYEQY

j_gene: TRBJ2-7
v_gene: TRBV7-9
CDR3aa: ASAFGQGIDEQY

j_gene: TRBJ2-2
v_gene: TRBV27
CDR3aa: ASSYGGPNGELF

j_gene: TRBJ2-3
v_gene: TRBV6-5
CDR3aa: ASSYSNTGPATDTQY

j_gene: TRBJ2-7
v_gene: TRBV20-1
CDR3aa: SAPTSGSYEQY

j_gene: TRBJ2-2
v_gene: TRBV28
CDR3aa: ASSFVTGELF

j_gene: TRBJ2-5
v_gene: TRBV5-1
CDR3aa: ASSLEPAGGETQY

j_gene: TRBJ2-1
v_gene: TRBV12-3/TRBV12-4
CDR3aa: ASSRTLLAGGPSEQF

j_gene: TRBJ2-2
v_gene: TRBV28
CDR3aa: ASRTGGGELF

j_gene: TRBJ1-1
v_gene: TRBV10-3
CDR3aa: AISVLQGEAF

j_gene: TRBJ2-3
v_gene: TRBV7-3
CDR3aa: ASSGGQGSTDTQY

j_gene: TRBJ2-1
v_gene: TRBV4-2
CDR3aa: ASRWGRTSGTGSYNEQF

j_gene: TRBJ1-4
v_gene: TRBV7-2
CDR3aa: ASSLRGSPNEKLF

j_gene: TRBJ1-1
v_gene: TRBV29-1
CDR3aa: SVDGHEAF

j_gene: TRBJ2-7
v_gene: TRBV7-9
CDR3aa: ASSLAGTGLEQY

j_gene: TRBJ2-1
v_gene: TRBV29-1
CDR3aa: SVEASDEQF

j_gene: TRBJ1-1
v_gene: TRBV6-5
CDR3aa: ASSYSNQGANTEAF

j_gene: TRBJ2-2
v_gene: TRBV20-1
CDR3aa: SARPGNVGELF

j_gene: TRBJ2-2
v_gene: TRBV28
CDR3aa: ASSLSGTYKNTGELF

j_gene: TRBJ2-7
v_gene: TRBV6-1
CDR3aa: ASSEAGRGSYEQY

j_gene: TRBJ2-2
v_gene: TRBV25-1
CDR3aa: ASSDPTSGDTGELF

j_gene: TRBJ1-4
v_gene: TRBV12-3/TRBV12-4
CDR3aa: ASSSSSEKLF

j_gene: TRBJ2-7
v_gene: TRBV11-2
CDR3aa: ASSLNREGEQY

j_gene: TRBJ2-7
v_gene: TRBV5-1
CDR3aa: ASSPWGAMGSYEQY

j_gene: TRBJ1-6
v_gene: TRBV9
CDR3aa: ASSAYGTDNSPLH

j_gene: TRBJ1-5
v_gene: TRBV14
CDR3aa: ASSWDSNQPQH

j_gene: TRBJ1-3
v_gene: TRBV6-5
CDR3aa: ASSYGLGGGPGGGNTIY

j_gene: TRBJ1-1
v_gene: TRBV6-5
CDR3aa: ASSYSSRGNTEAF

j_gene: TRBJ2-1
v_gene: TRBV5-1
CDR3aa: ASSSGVAGGILYNEQF

j_gene: TRBJ2-7
v_gene: TRBV7-6
CDR3aa: ASSLGSLNEQY

j_gene: TRBJ2-5
v_gene: TRBV27
CDR3aa: ASSTTTGGSQY

j_gene: TRBJ2-6
v_gene: TRBV27
CDR3aa: ASSLRNSGANVLT

j_gene: TRBJ2-1
v_gene: TRBV19
CDR3aa: ASIGINEQF

j_gene: TRBJ2-7
v_gene: TRBV28
CDR3aa: ASRTASYEQY

j_gene: TRBJ2-1
v_gene: TRBV20-1
CDR3aa: SARKGQGEQF

j_gene: TRBJ2-7
v_gene: TRBV6-2/TRBV6-3
CDR3aa: ASSYSNLDSSYEQY